This T cell receptor (beta chain) comes out of a study of control samples from healthy donors and cancer patients. Measured with immunoSEQ multiplex PCR; TCRdb has only the in-frame clones, and not every one. The sample shows roughly 170,000 clones, just over 85% of them seen only once. Looked up from germline, CDR1 is GTSNPN and CDR2 is SVGIG (reference sequence). The V gene lost 3 bases and the J gene lost 4 bases, with 9 bases spanning the gap. The CDR3 extends over 12 amino acids. The sequence derives from a woman aged 25 to 39 in good health. The genes are TRBV30 and TRBJ1-2; D remains unclear. The specimen sequenced was blood. CDR3 coding DNA: TGTGCCTGGAGCGGTTCCTTCTATGGCTACACCTTC. Protein sequence: CAWSGSFYGYTF.